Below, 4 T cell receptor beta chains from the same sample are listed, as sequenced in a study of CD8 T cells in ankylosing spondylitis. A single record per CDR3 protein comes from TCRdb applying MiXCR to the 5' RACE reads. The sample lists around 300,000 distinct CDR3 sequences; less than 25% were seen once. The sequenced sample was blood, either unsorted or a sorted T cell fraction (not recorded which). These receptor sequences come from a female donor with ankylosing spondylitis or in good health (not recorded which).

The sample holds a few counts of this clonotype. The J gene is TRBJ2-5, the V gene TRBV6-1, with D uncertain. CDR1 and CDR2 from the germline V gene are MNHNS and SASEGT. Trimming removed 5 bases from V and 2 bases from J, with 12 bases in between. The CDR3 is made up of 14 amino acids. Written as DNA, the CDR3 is TGTGCCAGCAGTACCTACACTTTTCAAGAGACCCAGTACTTC. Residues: CASSTYTFQETQYF.

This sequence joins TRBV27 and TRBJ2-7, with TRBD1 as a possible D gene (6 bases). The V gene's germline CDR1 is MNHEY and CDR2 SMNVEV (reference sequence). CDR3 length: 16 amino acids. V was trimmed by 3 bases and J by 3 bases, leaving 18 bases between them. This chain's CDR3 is CASSFTGRPLFYEQYF. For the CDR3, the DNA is TGTGCCAGCAGTTTTACAGGGCGTCCCCTGTTCTACGAGCAGTACTTC.

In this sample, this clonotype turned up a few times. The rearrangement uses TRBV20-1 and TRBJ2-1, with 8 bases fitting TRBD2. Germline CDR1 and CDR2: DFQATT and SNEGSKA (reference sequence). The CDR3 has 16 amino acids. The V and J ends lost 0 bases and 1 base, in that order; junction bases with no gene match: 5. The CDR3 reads CSARDDQRGSYNEQFF. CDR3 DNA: TGCAGTGCTAGAGATGATCAGCGGGGGTCCTACAATGAGCAGTTCTTC.

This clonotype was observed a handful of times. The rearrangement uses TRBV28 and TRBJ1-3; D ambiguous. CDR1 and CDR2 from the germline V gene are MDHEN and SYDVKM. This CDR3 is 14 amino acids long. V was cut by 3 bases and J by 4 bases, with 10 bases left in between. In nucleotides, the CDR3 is TGTGCCAGCAGTTTCCGCGGCCTAGGAAACACCATATATTTT. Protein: CASSFRGLGNTIYF.